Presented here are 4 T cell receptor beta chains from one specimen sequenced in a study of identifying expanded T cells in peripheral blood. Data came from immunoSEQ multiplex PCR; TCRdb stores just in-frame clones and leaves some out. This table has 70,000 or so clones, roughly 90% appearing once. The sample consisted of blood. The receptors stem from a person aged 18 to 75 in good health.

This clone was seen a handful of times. The CDR3 region is CASSFGAKLAGSSYNEQFF. CDR3 in DNA: TGTGCCAGCAGCTTTGGCGCTAAACTAGCGGGAAGCTCCTACAATGAGCAGTTCTTC. The chain couples TRBV5-5 to TRBJ2-1; 10 bases are shared with TRBD2. Trimming at V came to 2 bases and at J to 0 bases, leaving 11 bases not matched to a gene. The CDR3 has 19 residues. Germline V CDR1 and CDR2: SGHKS, YYEKEE (reference sequence).

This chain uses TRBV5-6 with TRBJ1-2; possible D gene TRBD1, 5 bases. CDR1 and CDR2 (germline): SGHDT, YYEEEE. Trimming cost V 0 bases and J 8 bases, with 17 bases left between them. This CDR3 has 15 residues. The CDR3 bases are TGTGCCAGCAGCTTGGGCGACAGAGGAGGGCCCGGCTACACCTTC. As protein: CASSLGDRGGPGYTF.

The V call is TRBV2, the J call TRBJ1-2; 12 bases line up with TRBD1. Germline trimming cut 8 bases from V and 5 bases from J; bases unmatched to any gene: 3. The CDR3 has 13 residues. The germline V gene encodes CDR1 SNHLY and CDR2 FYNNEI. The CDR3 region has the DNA TGTGCCAGCGGGACAGGGGGCCCTTATGGCTACACCTTC. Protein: CASGTGGPYGYTF.

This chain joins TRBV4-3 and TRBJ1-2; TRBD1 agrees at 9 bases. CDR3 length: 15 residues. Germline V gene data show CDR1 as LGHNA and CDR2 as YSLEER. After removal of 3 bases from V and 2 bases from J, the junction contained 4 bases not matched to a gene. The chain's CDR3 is CASSQGTGTNYGYTF. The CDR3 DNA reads TGCGCCAGCAGCCAGGGGACAGGGACAAACTATGGCTACACCTTC.